Shown below are 19 T cell receptor beta chains from a single sample sequenced in a study of blood T cells in healthy people across ages. Primers used in a second PCR of about 7 to 12 cycles were a sample-barcoded 5' primer and a J-beta primer mix. TCRdb processed the 5' RACE reads anew with MiXCR; each CDR3 protein has one entry. The sample shows about 1.4 million distinct CDR3 sequences, approximately 59% of them seen only once. Sequenced sample: blood. Receptors originate from a man younger than 35 in good health.

This clonotype was counted only a few times. CDR3 sequence reads: CSVVEGLAKNIQYF. CDR3 bases: TGCAGCGTTGTGGAGGGTCTAGCCAAAAACATTCAGTACTTC. V is TRBV29-1 and J is TRBJ2-4, with D possibly matching TRBD2 (6 bases). CDR1 and CDR2 (germline): SQVTM, ANQGSEA. Trimming took off 4 bases at V and 0 bases at J, with 10 bases between the two ends. This CDR3 has 14 amino acids.

This clonotype has just a few counts. The chain links TRBV5-1 to TRBJ2-3, with 7 bases identical to TRBD1. This CDR3 has 14 amino acids. CDR1 SGHRS and CDR2 YFSETQ come from the germline V gene. The ends lost 0 bases at V and 4 bases at J; junction bases unmatched: 2. The CDR3 spells CASSLEGAADTQYF. Here the CDR3 DNA reads TGCGCCAGCAGCTTGGAGGGGGCGGCAGATACGCAGTATTTT. Variable domain in full (rest from reference TRBV5-1 and TRBJ2-3): KAGVTQTPRYLIKTRGQQVTLSCSPISGHRSVSWYQQTPGQGLQFLFEYFSETQRNKGNFPGRFSGRQFSNSRSEMNVSTLELGDSALYLCASSLEGAADTQYFGPGTRLTVL.

The V gene is TRBV7-9, the J gene TRBJ1-6; 7 bases fit TRBD1. V lost 7 bases to trimming and J lost 8 bases; unmatched junction nucleotides: 8. CDR1 is SEHNR, CDR2 FQNEAQ, per germline (reference sequence). This CDR3 comprises 14 residues. CDR3 sequence reads: CASTTGTVYSPLHF. The CDR3 nucleotides are TGTGCCAGCACCACCGGGACAGTGTATTCACCCCTCCACTTT.

The gene calls are TRBV20-1 and TRBJ2-7; tentatively, D is TRBD2 (5 bases). CDR1 and CDR2 (germline): DFQATT, SNEGSKA (reference sequence). This CDR3 region has 15 residues. Trimming shortened V by 0 bases and J by 4 bases, and 16 bases separated the two germline ends. Written as DNA, the CDR3 is TGCAGTGCTAGAGATGTGTACGGGGTGAGGTACGAGCAGTACTTC. This translates into CSARDVYGVRYEQYF.

This clonotype was seen more than once but under ten times. The CDR3 sequence: CASGSGTGSIHEQYF. The CDR3, as DNA: TGTGCTAGTGGTTCCGGGACAGGGTCCATCCACGAGCAGTACTTC. The chain couples TRBV12-5 to TRBJ2-4; 9 bases are shared with TRBD1. The J call may be in error: the DNA end matches TRBJ2-7 better. The CDR3 has 15 amino acids. From germline, CDR1 is LGHNT and CDR2 FRNRAP.

V usage is TRBV6-5 and J usage is TRBJ2-7; 7 nucleotides agree with TRBD1. The CDR3 is 13 amino acids. V dropped 7 bases and J dropped 5; count of bases not matched to a gene: 8. Germline-derived CDR1 and CDR2 are MNHEY and SVGAGI. The DNA of the CDR3 is TGTGCCAGCAACCCGACAGGGCGCGACGAGCAGTACTTC. Residues: CASNPTGRDEQYF.

This clonotype was picked up one time. The chain employs TRBV10-1 and TRBJ1-6; weak D call: TRBD1 (5 bases). Germline V gives CDR1 WNHNN, CDR2 SYGVQD (reference sequence). This CDR3 contains 16 residues. V was trimmed by 0 bases and J by 8 bases, leaving 14 bases between them. CDR3: CASSESPGGRDSPLHF. The DNA for the CDR3 is TGCGCCAGCAGTGAGTCGCCCGGGGGGAGAGATTCACCCCTCCACTTT.

The chain uses TRBV5-1 and TRBJ2-7; TRBD1 matches at 7 bases. The CDR3 totals 13 residues. CDR1 and CDR2 from the germline V gene are SGHRS and YFSETQ. The junction had 5 bases not matched to a gene; V was cut back by 1 base and J by 7 bases. The CDR3 here is CASSLTGAWEQYF. Here the CDR3 DNA reads TGCGCCAGCAGCTTGACAGGGGCTTGGGAGCAGTACTTC.

This clonotype came up a few times. The chain links TRBV4-3 to TRBJ1-6; TRBD1 agrees at 8 bases. The CDR3 length is 16 residues. Germline V CDR1 and CDR2: LGHNA, YSLEER. With 0 bases clipped from V and 7 bases from J, the junction kept 5 bases outside the gene matches. CDR3 amino acids: CASSQDSGGANSPLHF. The CDR3, as DNA: TGCGCCAGCAGCCAAGACTCAGGGGGCGCAAATTCACCCCTCCACTTT.

The chain links TRBV9 to TRBJ2-7, with a weak D call TRBD1 (6 bases). Germline V lookup: CDR1 SGDLS, CDR2 YYNGEE. V was cut by 3 bases and J by 0 bases, with 10 bases left in between. The CDR3 has 14 amino acids. The CDR3 spells CASSGGQSSYEQYF. CDR3 sequence (DNA): TGTGCCAGCAGCGGCGGACAGAGCTCCTACGAGCAGTACTTC. The whole variable domain, filled in from reference TRBV9 and TRBJ2-7, reads DSGVTQTPKHLITATGQRVTLRCSPRSGDLSVYWYQQSLDQGLQFLIQYYNGEERAKGNILERFSAQQFPDLHSELNLSSLELGDSALYFCASSGGQSSYEQYFGPGTRLTVT.

V usage is TRBV27 and J usage is TRBJ2-4; the D gene could be TRBD1 or TRBD2 (6 bases each). Germline values: CDR1 MNHEY, CDR2 SMNVEV (reference sequence). Trimming took 4 bases from V and 8 from J, leaving 18 bases between them. This CDR3 spans 15 amino acids. In nucleotides, the CDR3 is TGTGCCAGCAGTTCTTACAGGGAGGAGAGCCACATTCAGTACTTC. Its translation is CASSSYREESHIQYF.

This clonotype turned up a few times. This chain uses TRBV4-3 with TRBJ2-1; 8 bases are shared with TRBD2. This CDR3 region has 15 residues. With V trimmed by 1 base and J by 7 bases, 6 bases remained unmatched. Germline V CDR1 and CDR2: LGHNA, YSLEER. The CDR3 loop is CASSQAGGPGNEQFF. In nucleotides, the CDR3 is TGCGCCAGCAGCCAAGCGGGGGGGCCGGGAAATGAGCAGTTCTTC.

The rearrangement links TRBV3-1 to TRBJ2-1; TRBD2 agrees at 12 bases. The DNA end is a closer match to TRBJ2-7, so the J assignment may be wrong. The germline gives CDR1 LGHDT, CDR2 YNNKEL (reference sequence). The CDR3 spans 18 residues. The CDR3 DNA is TGTGCCAGCAGCCAACGGACTAGCGGGGTGAGCTCCTACAATGAGCAGTACTTC. Translated, it gives CASSQRTSGVSSYNEQYF.

This clonotype was recorded a few times. The genes are TRBV4-2 and TRBJ2-3; 9 nucleotides match TRBD2. V was clipped by 5 bases and J by 0 bases; unmatched bases: 3. Looked up from germline, CDR1 is LGHNA and CDR2 is YNFKEQ. The CDR3 runs to 15 residues. The DNA for the CDR3 is TGTGCCAGCAGCACCCTAGCGGGGAGCACAGATACGCAGTATTTT. It yields the protein CASSTLAGSTDTQYF.

The chain is built from TRBV18 and TRBJ1-2; no definite D call. V was pared by 1 base and J by 7 bases, with 22 bases between. From germline, CDR1 is KGHSH and CDR2 LQKENI. The CDR3 contains 17 residues. In DNA, the CDR3 is TGTGCCAGCTCACCACGCCTAGACGGTTCCGCCAATCGTGGCTACACCTTC. Translation: CASSPRLDGSANRGYTF.

The V gene is TRBV28, the J gene TRBJ2-7, with D unclear. The germline gives CDR1 MDHEN, CDR2 SYDVKM. Trimming stripped 6 bases from V and 6 bases from J, with 9 bases between. This CDR3 has 11 residues. In nucleotides, the CDR3 is TGTGCCAGCAGCCCCTCGACCGAGCAGTACTTC. This gives the protein CASSPSTEQYF.

This clonotype was seen a handful of times. The CDR3 DNA is TGTGCCAGCAGTGAATCGAAGAGGGACAGGGTGGGGAATGAGCAGTTCTTC. This translates into CASSESKRDRVGNEQFF. V is TRBV25-1 and J is TRBJ2-1; 9 nucleotides align to TRBD1. The CDR3 is made up of 17 amino acids. V lost 1 base and J lost 7; bases outside the gene matches: 11. The V gene's germline CDR1 is MGHDK and CDR2 SYGVNS. Looking up the rest from reference TRBV25-1 and TRBJ2-1 gives the full variable domain: EADIYQTPRYLVIGTGKKITLECSQTMGHDKMYWYQQDPGMELHLIHYSYGVNSTEKGDLSSESTVSRIRTEHFPLTLESARPSHTSQYLCASSESKRDRVGNEQFFGPGTRLTVL.

V is TRBV10-1 and J is TRBJ2-1, with TRBD1 as a possible D gene (6 bases). The CDR3 is 17 residues long. The germline V gene has CDR1 WNHNN and CDR2 SYGVQD (reference sequence). Trimming pared 0 bases from V and 4 bases from J, leaving 16 bases between. CDR3 sequence reads: CASSESEGDTIYNEQFF. The CDR3 nucleotides are TGCGCCAGCAGTGAGTCTGAAGGGGACACAATTTACAATGAGCAGTTCTTC.

The genes are TRBV28 and TRBJ2-2, with D possibly being TRBD1 (5 bases). Trimming stripped 10 bases from V and 4 bases from J, with 13 bases between. The germline V gene encodes CDR1 MDHEN and CDR2 SYDVKM. There are 13 residues in the CDR3. As DNA, the CDR3 is TGTGCCACCTTGGGGCAGCTCACCGGGGAGCTGTTTTTT. Translation gives CATLGQLTGELFF.